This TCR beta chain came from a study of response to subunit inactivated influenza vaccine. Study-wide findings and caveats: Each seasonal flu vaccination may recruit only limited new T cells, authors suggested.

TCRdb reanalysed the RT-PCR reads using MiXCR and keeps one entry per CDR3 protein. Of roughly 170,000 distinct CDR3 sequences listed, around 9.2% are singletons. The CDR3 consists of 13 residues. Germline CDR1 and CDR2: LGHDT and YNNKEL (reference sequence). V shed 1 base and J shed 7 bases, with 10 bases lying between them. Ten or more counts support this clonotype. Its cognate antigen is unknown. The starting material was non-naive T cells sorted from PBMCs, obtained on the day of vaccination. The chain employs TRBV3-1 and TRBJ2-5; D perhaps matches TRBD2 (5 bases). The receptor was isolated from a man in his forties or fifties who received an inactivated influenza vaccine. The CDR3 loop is CASSQGGATTQYF. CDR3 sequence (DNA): TGTGCCAGCAGCCAAGGGGGAGCCACGACCCAGTACTTC.